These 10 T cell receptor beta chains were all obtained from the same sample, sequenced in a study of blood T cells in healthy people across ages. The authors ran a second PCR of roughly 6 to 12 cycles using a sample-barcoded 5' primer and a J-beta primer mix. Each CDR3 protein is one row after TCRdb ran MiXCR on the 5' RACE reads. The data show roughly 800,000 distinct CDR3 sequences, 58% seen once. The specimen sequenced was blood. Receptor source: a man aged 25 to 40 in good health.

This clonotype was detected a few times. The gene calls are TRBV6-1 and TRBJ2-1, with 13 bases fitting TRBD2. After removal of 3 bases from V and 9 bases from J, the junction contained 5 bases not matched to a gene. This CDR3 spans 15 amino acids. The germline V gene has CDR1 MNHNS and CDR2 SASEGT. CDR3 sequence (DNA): TGTGCCAGCAGTGAGACTAGCGGGGGGCGAGTTGAGCAGTTCTTC. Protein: CASSETSGGRVEQFF.

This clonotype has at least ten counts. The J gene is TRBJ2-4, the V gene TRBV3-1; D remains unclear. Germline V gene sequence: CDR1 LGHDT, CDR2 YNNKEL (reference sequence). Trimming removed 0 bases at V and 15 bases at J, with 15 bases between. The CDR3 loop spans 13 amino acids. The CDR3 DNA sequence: TGTGCCAGCAGCCAAGATCCCCTCACTAAGCCGTACTTC. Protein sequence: CASSQDPLTKPYF.

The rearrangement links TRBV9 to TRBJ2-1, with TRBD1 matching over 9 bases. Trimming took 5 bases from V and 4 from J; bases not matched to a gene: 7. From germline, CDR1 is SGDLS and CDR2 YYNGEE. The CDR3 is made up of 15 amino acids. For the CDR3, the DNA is TGTGCCAGCAGACCCGGGACAGGGATGTACAATGAGCAGTTCTTC. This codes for CASRPGTGMYNEQFF.

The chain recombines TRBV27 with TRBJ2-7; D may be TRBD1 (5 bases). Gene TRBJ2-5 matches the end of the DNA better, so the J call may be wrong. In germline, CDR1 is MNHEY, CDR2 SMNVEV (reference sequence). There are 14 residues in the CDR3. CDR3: CASSGARLGKTQYF. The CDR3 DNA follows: TGTGCCAGCAGTGGGGCCCGCTTGGGGAAGACCCAGTACTTC.

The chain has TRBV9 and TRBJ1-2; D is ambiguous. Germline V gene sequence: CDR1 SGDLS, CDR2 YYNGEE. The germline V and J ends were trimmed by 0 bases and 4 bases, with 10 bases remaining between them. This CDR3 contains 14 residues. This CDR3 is CASSVEGDIYGYTF. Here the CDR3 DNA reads TGTGCCAGCAGCGTAGAGGGAGACATCTATGGCTACACCTTC.

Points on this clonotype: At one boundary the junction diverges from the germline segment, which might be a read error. CDR3 region: CAGRGLRIGTDTQYF. The CDR3 DNA reads as TGTGCCGGCAGGGGACTCAGGATCGGCACAGATACGCAGTATTTT. This chain connects TRBV7-9 to TRBJ2-3; D might be TRBD1 or TRBD2, each matching 6 bases. This CDR3 contains 15 residues. The germline V gene has CDR1 SEHNR and CDR2 FQNEAQ (reference sequence). Full variable domain (missing parts from reference TRBV7-9 and TRBJ2-3): DTGVSQNPRHKITKRGQNVTFRCDPISEHNRLYWYRQTLGQGPEFLTYFQNEAQLEKSRLLSDRFSAERPKGSFSTLEIQRTEQGDSAMYLCAGRGLRIGTDTQYFGPGTRLTVL.

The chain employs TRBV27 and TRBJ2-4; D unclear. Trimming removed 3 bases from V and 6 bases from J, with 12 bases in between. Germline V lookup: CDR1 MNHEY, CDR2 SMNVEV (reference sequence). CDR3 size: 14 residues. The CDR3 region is CASSFSGNINIQYF. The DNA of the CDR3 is TGTGCCAGCAGTTTTTCTGGGAACATAAACATTCAGTACTTC.

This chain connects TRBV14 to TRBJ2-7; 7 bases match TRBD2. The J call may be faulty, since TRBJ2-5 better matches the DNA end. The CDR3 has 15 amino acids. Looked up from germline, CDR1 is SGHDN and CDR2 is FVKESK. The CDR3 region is CASSRISGPLETQYF. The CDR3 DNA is TGTGCCAGCAGCCGAATTAGCGGGCCCTTGGAGACCCAGTACTTC.

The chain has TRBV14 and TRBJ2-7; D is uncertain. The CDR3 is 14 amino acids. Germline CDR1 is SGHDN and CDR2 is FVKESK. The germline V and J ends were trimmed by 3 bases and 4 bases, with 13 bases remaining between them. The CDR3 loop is CASSHETSSYEQYF. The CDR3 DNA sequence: TGTGCCAGCAGCCATGAGACTTCCTCGTACGAGCAGTACTTC.

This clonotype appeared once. The CDR3 coding sequence is TGTGCCAGCAGTTTATGTCTGTCCTCTGGGGCCAACGTCCTGACTTTC. Amino acid sequence: CASSLCLSSGANVLTF. The chain has TRBV27 and TRBJ2-6; D gene uncertain. The V gene's germline CDR1 is MNHEY and CDR2 SMNVEV (reference sequence). V gave up 1 base and J gave up 0 bases, with 7 bases separating them. CDR3 size: 16 residues. Variable domain in full (rest from reference TRBV27 and TRBJ2-6): EAQVTQNPRYLITVTGKKLTVTCSQNMNHEYMSWYRQDPGLGLRQIYYSMNVEVTDKGDVPEGYKVSRKEKRNFPLILESPSPNQTSLYFCASSLCLSSGANVLTFGAGSRLTVL.